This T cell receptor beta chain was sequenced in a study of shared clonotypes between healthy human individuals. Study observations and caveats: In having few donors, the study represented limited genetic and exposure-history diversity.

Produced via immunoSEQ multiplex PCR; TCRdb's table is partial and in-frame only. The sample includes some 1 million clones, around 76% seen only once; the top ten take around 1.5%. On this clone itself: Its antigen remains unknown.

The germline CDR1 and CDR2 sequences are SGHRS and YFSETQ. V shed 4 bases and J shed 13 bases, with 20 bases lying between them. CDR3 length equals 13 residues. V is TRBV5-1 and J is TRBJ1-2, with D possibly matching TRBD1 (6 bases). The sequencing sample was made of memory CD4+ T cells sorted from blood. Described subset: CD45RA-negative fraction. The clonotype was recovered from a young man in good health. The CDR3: CASSLGQLPDRTF. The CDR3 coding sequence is TGCGCCAGCAGCCTCGGACAGCTGCCGGATCGCACCTTC.